Below, 24 T cell receptor beta chains from the same sample are listed, as sequenced in a study of blood T cell repertoires in COVID-19. Assay: immunoSEQ multiplex PCR; the TCRdb copy retains only in-frame clones and omits some. Counted here are a few hundred thousand clones, 87% occurring once; the ten biggest clones make up roughly 2%. Source material: peripheral blood. These receptors were obtained from a man aged 35 to 55 with active or convalescent COVID-19.

CDR3 region: CASSRDRLAGGADEQFF. Here the CDR3 DNA reads TGTGCCAGCAGCCGCGACCGACTAGCGGGGGGTGCGGATGAGCAGTTCTTC. The chain combines TRBV7-9 with TRBJ2-1; 13 bases line up with TRBD2. This CDR3 comprises 17 residues. Germline values: CDR1 SEHNR, CDR2 FQNEAQ (reference sequence). The junction had 12 bases not matched to a gene; V was cut back by 5 bases and J by 8 bases.

This rearrangement joins TRBV29-1 to TRBJ2-1, with D perhaps TRBD1 (5 bases). CDR1 is SQVTM, CDR2 ANQGSEA, per germline. The CDR3 is 12 residues long. V dropped 6 bases and J dropped 13 bases, with 19 bases sitting between them. CDR3 residues: CSVISQGPPQFF. The DNA of the CDR3 is TGCAGCGTGATAAGCCAGGGCCCCCCCCAGTTCTTC.

This rearrangement joins TRBV9 to TRBJ2-7, with TRBD2 matching over 9 bases. This CDR3 comprises 16 residues. V lost 2 bases to trimming and J lost 2 bases; unmatched junction nucleotides: 8. The V gene's germline CDR1 is SGDLS and CDR2 YYNGEE. The CDR3 reads CASSVIRLAGTYEQYF. As DNA, the CDR3 is TGTGCCAGCAGCGTCATCCGGCTAGCGGGGACCTACGAGCAGTACTTC.

The V and J genes are TRBV6-5 and TRBJ1-3; D is undetermined. V gave up 0 bases and J gave up 8 bases, with 17 bases separating them. CDR3 size: 16 residues. Germline loops: CDR1 MNHEY, CDR2 SVGAGI. CDR3 nucleotides: TGTGCCAGCAGTTACTCCGCGGGTTCCGGTCGGGACACCATATATTTT. Protein: CASSYSAGSGRDTIYF.

This chain uses TRBV7-9 with TRBJ2-7; no clear D. Trimming cost V 1 base and J 2 bases, with 12 bases left between them. The germline V gene encodes CDR1 SEHNR and CDR2 FQNEAQ (reference sequence). The CDR3 totals 15 residues. CDR3 nucleotides: TGTGCCAGCAGCTTAGTCGAAACATACACCTACGAGCAGTACTTC. This codes for CASSLVETYTYEQYF.

This chain uses TRBV24-1 with TRBJ2-1; TRBD2 aligns across 16 bases. Germline trimming cut 4 bases from V and 5 bases from J; bases unmatched to any gene: 1. The CDR3 length is 16 residues. Germline V gene lookup returns CDR1 KGHDR and CDR2 SFDVKD. CDR3 loop: CATSEGTSGRDNEQFF. CDR3 sequence (DNA): TGTGCCACCAGTGAAGGGACTAGCGGGAGGGACAATGAGCAGTTCTTC.

This chain links TRBV27 with TRBJ1-1; D possibly corresponds to TRBD1 (5 bases). Germline CDR1 MNHEY, CDR2 SMNVEV (reference sequence). Trimming stripped 5 bases from V and 4 bases from J, with 20 bases between. The CDR3 is 16 amino acids. The CDR3 sequence is CASSLRSGGLGTEAFF. The CDR3 DNA follows: TGTGCCAGCAGTCTCCGGTCGGGGGGTTTGGGCACTGAAGCTTTCTTT.

This chain links TRBV3-1 (or the pseudogene TRBV3-2) with TRBJ1-1, with TRBD1 matching 8 bases. CDR3 length equals 15 residues. V trimming: 4 bases; J trimming: 1 base; junction bases outside the gene matches: 5. The V gene's germline CDR1 is LGHDT and CDR2 YNNKEL (reference sequence). This CDR3 reads CASSRRGQENTEAFF. The CDR3, as DNA: TGTGCCAGCAGCCGTAGGGGACAGGAGAACACTGAAGCTTTCTTT.

The chain employs TRBV19 and TRBJ1-5; D is possibly TRBD1 (6 bases). This CDR3 region has 15 residues. Germline lookup yields CDR1 LNHDA and CDR2 SQIVND (reference sequence). V was shortened by 3 bases and J by 0 bases, with 9 bases between the two germline ends. CDR3 bases: TGTGCCAGTAGTATCGGACAGTTTAGCAATCAGCCCCAGCATTTT. Residues: CASSIGQFSNQPQHF.

V usage is TRBV28 and J usage is TRBJ1-6; D gene ambiguous. Germline V gives CDR1 MDHEN, CDR2 SYDVKM. The CDR3 loop spans 12 amino acids. The V end lost 5 bases, the J end lost 8 bases, and 7 bases lay between the germline ends. CDR3 residues: CASSIADSPLHF. The DNA for the CDR3 is TGTGCCAGCAGTATAGCCGATTCACCCCTCCACTTT.

This clone is a singleton in its sample. The chain couples TRBV28 to TRBJ1-2; D might be TRBD1 (6 bases). Germline V gives CDR1 MDHEN, CDR2 SYDVKM. This CDR3 is built from 13 residues. With 7 bases removed from V and 5 bases from J, the gap between germline ends came to 14 bases. CDR3 sequence (DNA): TGTGCCAGCACCCGAGGGGGGGAGTATGGCTACACCTTC. Translating gives CASTRGGEYGYTF.

The chain carries TRBV27 and TRBJ1-3; D is unresolved. V lost 3 bases to trimming and J lost 0 bases, with 6 bases between them. Per the germline V gene, CDR1 is MNHEY and CDR2 is SMNVEV (reference sequence). The CDR3 has 14 amino acids. The CDR3 sequence: CASSFGSSGNTIYF. DNA of the CDR3: TGTGCCAGCAGTTTCGGGAGCTCTGGAAACACCATATATTTT.

The chain carries TRBV19 and TRBJ2-1; the match to TRBD1 covers 10 bases. J lost 5 bases, V lost 3 bases, and 4 bases had no gene match. There are 15 residues in the CDR3. Germline lookup yields CDR1 LNHDA and CDR2 SQIVND (reference sequence). The CDR3 reads CASSMRDRGHNEQFF. The CDR3, as DNA: TGTGCCAGTAGTATGCGCGACAGGGGGCACAATGAGCAGTTCTTC.

The V gene is TRBV5-1, the J gene TRBJ1-5; possible D gene TRBD1, 6 bases. The germline gives CDR1 SGHRS, CDR2 YFSETQ. V was shortened by 2 bases and J by 3 bases, with 12 bases between the two germline ends. The CDR3 spans 15 residues. As DNA, the CDR3 is TGCGCCAGCAGCTTAACAGGGACGACCAATCAGCCCCAGCATTTT. Its protein is CASSLTGTTNQPQHF.

The chain uses TRBV19 and TRBJ1-5; the match to TRBD1 covers 11 bases. The CDR3 is 21 residues long. The V and J ends lost 7 bases and 4 bases, in that order; junction bases with no gene match: 24. Germline loops: CDR1 LNHDA, CDR2 SQIVND (reference sequence). Here the CDR3 reads CASTPGQGGAGGIVRNQPQHF. DNA for the CDR3: TGTGCCAGTACCCCGGGACAGGGGGGCGCCGGGGGAATAGTAAGGAATCAGCCCCAGCATTTT.

The rearrangement joins TRBV27 to TRBJ1-1, with D tentatively TRBD1 (5 bases). The CDR3 is 14 amino acids. V lost 7 bases and J 5 bases, leaving 17 bases between the germline ends. The V gene's germline CDR1 is MNHEY and CDR2 SMNVEV (reference sequence). CDR3 bases: TGTGCCAGCAAGACGGGGGGAGTCGGGACTGAAGCTTTCTTT. Its translation is CASKTGGVGTEAFF.

This clone was observed a single time. V gene TRBV7-9 combines with J gene TRBJ2-3, with D perhaps matching TRBD2 (5 bases). CDR3 length: 12 residues. Trimming shortened V by 5 bases and J by 5 bases, and 8 bases separated the two germline ends. Germline V gene data show CDR1 as SEHNR and CDR2 as FQNEAQ (reference sequence). The CDR3 nucleotides read TGTGCCAGCAGCCCCGGACTAGATACGCAGTATTTT. Its translation is CASSPGLDTQYF.

The rearrangement links TRBV19 to TRBJ2-3; 7 positions match TRBD2. V lost 4 bases to trimming and J lost 8 bases; unmatched junction nucleotides: 15. CDR1 is LNHDA and CDR2 is SQIVND in the germline V gene (reference sequence). The CDR3 is made up of 16 amino acids. This CDR3 is CASSSWASGFPSTQYF. CDR3 sequence (DNA): TGTGCCAGTAGTAGTTGGGCTAGCGGCTTCCCTAGTACGCAGTATTTT.

This rearrangement joins TRBV29-1 to TRBJ1-2, with D hard to call. V was trimmed by 4 bases and J by 2 bases, leaving 17 bases between them. The germline CDR1 and CDR2 sequences are SQVTM and ANQGSEA. The CDR3 contains 15 residues. CDR3 sequence (DNA): TGCAGCGTTGGTGCCGCCGGGTCACCGAACTATGGCTACACCTTC. Its protein is CSVGAAGSPNYGYTF.

This rearrangement joins TRBV4-2 to TRBJ2-1, with D maybe TRBD1 (7 bases). The germline V and J ends were trimmed by 9 bases and 0 bases, with 15 bases remaining between them. Germline V gene data show CDR1 as LGHNA and CDR2 as YNFKEQ. The CDR3 runs to 15 residues. CDR3 loop: CARQQGGSSYNEQFF. The CDR3 DNA reads TGTGCCAGGCAGCAGGGGGGAAGCTCCTACAATGAGCAGTTCTTC.

The rearrangement joins TRBV13 to TRBJ1-6; 7 bases fit TRBD1. The length of the CDR3 is 16 residues. Germline CDR1 is PRHDT and CDR2 is FYEKMQ (reference sequence). V lost 5 bases to trimming and J lost 1 base; unmatched junction nucleotides: 5. The chain's CDR3 is CASSGQGESYNSPLHF. CDR3 DNA: TGTGCCAGCAGCGGGCAGGGGGAATCCTATAATTCACCCCTCCACTTT.

The chain has TRBV7-9 and TRBJ2-3, with 16 bases identical to TRBD2. The CDR3 spans 18 residues. V lost 5 bases to trimming and J lost 2 bases; unmatched junction nucleotides: 7. The germline V gene encodes CDR1 SEHNR and CDR2 FQNEAQ (reference sequence). As DNA, the CDR3 is TGTGCCAGCAGCCCTCCGGGGACTAGCGGGGGGGCCACAGATACGCAGTATTTT. Translation: CASSPPGTSGGATDTQYF.

The chain employs TRBV10-1 and TRBJ1-4; tentatively, D is TRBD1 (5 bases). This CDR3 spans 14 amino acids. The V end lost 6 bases, the J end lost 8 bases, and 16 bases lay between the germline ends. The V gene's germline CDR1 is WNHNN and CDR2 SYGVQD (reference sequence). The CDR3 sequence: CASSFGGIGEKLFF. The CDR3 DNA reads as TGCGCCAGCAGCTTCGGGGGGATCGGGGAAAAACTGTTTTTT.

The gene calls are TRBV7-8 and TRBJ1-2; D gene uncertain. Germline loops: CDR1 SGHVS, CDR2 FQNEAQ. The V and J ends lost 3 bases and 0 bases respectively, with 14 bases between them. The CDR3 totals 16 residues. The CDR3, as DNA: TGTGCCAGCAGCTTGGGCGGACTGATAGCTAACTATGGCTACACCTTC. It codes for CASSLGGLIANYGYTF.